A selection of T cell receptor beta chains follows, all from one sample in a study of T-cell memory formation after mild COVID-19. Each CDR3 protein gets one entry after TCRdb re-called the 5' RACE reads with MiXCR. The sample has fewer than 250,000 distinct CDR3 sequences, approximately 30% seen once. The sequenced sample was PBMCs or a T cell subset sorted from them (not recorded which). These receptors were obtained from an adult woman who had mild COVID-19 (a few samples of this study predate the infection). Cell type and time point are not known. Each CDR3 is given with its conserved first and last residue. Rows may omit the clone size; those that give it use once, few, many or a size class.

>TRBV5-5|-|TRBJ2-3
CASSLRWTGTETSTDTQYF
>TRBV5-1|-|TRBJ1-4
CASSLEGNEKLFF
>TRBV3-1|-|TRBJ1-1
CASSRRDRGRGNTEAFF
>TRBV6-5|-|TRBJ1-1
CASSYRGHTEAFF
>TRBV5-6|few|TRBJ2-1
CASSIAGDRGYYNEQFF
>TRBV6-5|few|TRBJ2-7
CASSFHDRGPYEQYF
>TRBV9|many|TRBJ2-7
CASSVEWESYEQYF
>TRBV18|-|TRBJ1-3
CASSPGNGNTIYF
>TRBV6-2/TRBV6-3|-|TRBJ1-5
CASRLAVRGQNQPQHF
>TRBV9|-|TRBJ1-2
CASSVFGGPYGYTF
>TRBV20-1|-|TRBJ2-1
CSARDPGRVKNKPAYNEQFF
>TRBV6-5|few|TRBJ2-7
CATPTTTEESSEQYF
>TRBV27|-|TRBJ2-3
CASSLGDRGRGTDTQYF
>TRBV20-1|-|TRBJ1-2
CSVSTGTPNYGYTF
>TRBV6-5|-|TRBJ2-1
CASSYFSPLAGKNNEQFF
>TRBV4-2|-|TRBJ2-7
CASSQGGQDNYEQYF
>TRBV14|-|TRBJ2-1
CASSRFTEYNEQFF
>TRBV6-2/TRBV6-3|few|TRBJ2-5
CASTKKGTQYF
>TRBV9|-|TRBJ2-2
CASSVGSGGTGELFF
>TRBV9|few|TRBJ2-5
CASSVGGVLAQIQETQYF
>TRBV28|-|TRBJ1-2
CASSSYDNYGYTF
>TRBV4-2|few|TRBJ2-7
CASSHPLAGAYEQYF
>TRBV25-1|-|TRBJ2-7
CASSATQGSPSPPGYEQYF
>TRBV30|-|TRBJ2-7
CAWRGGGYEQYF
>TRBV19|-|TRBJ1-5
CASSTGTAFNQPQHF
>TRBV6-1|few|TRBJ2-1
CASRDDFSSYNEQFF
>TRBV24-1|-|TRBJ1-2
CATSDPVRGYTF
>TRBV5-6|-|TRBJ1-5
CASSSRTTGNQPQHF
>TRBV7-2|few|TRBJ2-3
CASTAESHTQYF
>TRBV4-3|many|TRBJ2-7
CASSQGGYGSDEQYF
>TRBV6-2/TRBV6-3|-|TRBJ1-3
CASTVGTSGNTIYF
>TRBV20-1|-|TRBJ2-7
CSARDGGTGAVEQYF
>TRBV10-3|few|TRBJ2-1
CAISSGLAGGGEQFF